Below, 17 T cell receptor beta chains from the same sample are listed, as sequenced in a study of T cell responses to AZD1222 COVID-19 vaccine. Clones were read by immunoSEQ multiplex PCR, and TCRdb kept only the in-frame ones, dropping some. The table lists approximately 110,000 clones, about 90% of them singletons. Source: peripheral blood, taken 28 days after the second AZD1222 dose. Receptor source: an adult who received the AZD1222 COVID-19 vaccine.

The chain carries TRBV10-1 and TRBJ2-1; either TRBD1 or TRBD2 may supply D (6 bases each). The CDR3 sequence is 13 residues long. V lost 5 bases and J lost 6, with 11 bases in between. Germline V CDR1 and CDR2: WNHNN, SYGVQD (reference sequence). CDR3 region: CASSTGALNEQFF. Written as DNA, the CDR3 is TGCGCCAGCAGTACGGGGGCCCTCAATGAGCAGTTCTTC.

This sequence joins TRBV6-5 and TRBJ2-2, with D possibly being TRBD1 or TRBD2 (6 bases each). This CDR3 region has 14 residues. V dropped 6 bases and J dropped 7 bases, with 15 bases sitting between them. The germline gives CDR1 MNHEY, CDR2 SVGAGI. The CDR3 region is CASRVGGLGGELFF. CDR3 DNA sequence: TGTGCCAGCAGAGTGGGGGGCTTGGGCGGGGAGCTGTTTTTT.

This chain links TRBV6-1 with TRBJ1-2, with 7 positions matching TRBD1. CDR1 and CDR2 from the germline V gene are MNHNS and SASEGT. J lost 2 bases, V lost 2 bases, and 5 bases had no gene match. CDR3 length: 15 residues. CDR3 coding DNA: TGTGCCAGCAGTGAATTTGAGGGGGCAAACTATGGCTACACCTTC. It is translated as CASSEFEGANYGYTF.

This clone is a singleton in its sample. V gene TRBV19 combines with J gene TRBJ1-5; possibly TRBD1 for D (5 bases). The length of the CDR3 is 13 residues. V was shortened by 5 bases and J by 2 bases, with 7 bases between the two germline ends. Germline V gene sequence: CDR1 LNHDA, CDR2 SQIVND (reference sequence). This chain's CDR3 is CASSLQGNQPQHF. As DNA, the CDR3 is TGTGCCAGTAGTTTACAGGGCAATCAGCCCCAGCATTTT.

CDR3 nucleotide sequence: TGCGCCAGCAGCGGCGGGACTAGCGGGGAAGAGACCCAGTACTTC. It specifies CASSGGTSGEETQYF. The chain is built from TRBV5-1 and TRBJ2-5; 13 bases line up with TRBD2. Germline CDR1 reads SGHRS; CDR2 reads YFSETQ. Germline trimming cut 4 bases from V and 3 bases from J; bases unmatched to any gene: 3. The CDR3 extends over 15 amino acids.

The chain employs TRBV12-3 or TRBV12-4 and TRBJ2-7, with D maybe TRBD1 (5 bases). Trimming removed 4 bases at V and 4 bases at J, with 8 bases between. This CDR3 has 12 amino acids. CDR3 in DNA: TGTGCCAGCAGTTACCAGGGTTACGAGCAGTACTTC. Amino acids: CASSYQGYEQYF.

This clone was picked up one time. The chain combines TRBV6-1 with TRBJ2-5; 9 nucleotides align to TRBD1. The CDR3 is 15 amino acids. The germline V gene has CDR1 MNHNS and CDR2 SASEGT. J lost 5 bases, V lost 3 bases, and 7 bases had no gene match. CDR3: CASSDRTGERETQYF. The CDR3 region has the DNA TGTGCCAGCAGTGACAGGACAGGGGAGCGGGAGACCCAGTACTTC.

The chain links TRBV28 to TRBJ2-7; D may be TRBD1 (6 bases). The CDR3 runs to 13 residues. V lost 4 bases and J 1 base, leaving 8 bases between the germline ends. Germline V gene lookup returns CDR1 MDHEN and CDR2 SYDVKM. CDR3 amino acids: CASSWDNSYEQYF. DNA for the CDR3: TGTGCCAGCAGTTGGGACAATTCCTACGAGCAGTACTTC.

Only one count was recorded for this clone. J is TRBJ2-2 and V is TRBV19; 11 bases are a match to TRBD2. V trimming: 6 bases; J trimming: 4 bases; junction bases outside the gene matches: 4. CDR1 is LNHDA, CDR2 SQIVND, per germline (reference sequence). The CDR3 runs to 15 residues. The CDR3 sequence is CASRLTSGTTGELFF. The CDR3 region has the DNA TGTGCCAGTAGACTGACTAGCGGGACCACCGGGGAGCTGTTTTTT.

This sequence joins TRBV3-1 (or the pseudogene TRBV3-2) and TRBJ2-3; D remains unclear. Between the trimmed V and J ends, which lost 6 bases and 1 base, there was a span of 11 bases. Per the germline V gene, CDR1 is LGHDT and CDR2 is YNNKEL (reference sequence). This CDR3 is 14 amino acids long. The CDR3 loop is CASSRSEGTDTQYF. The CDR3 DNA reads TGTGCCAGCAGTCGAAGTGAGGGCACAGATACGCAGTATTTT.

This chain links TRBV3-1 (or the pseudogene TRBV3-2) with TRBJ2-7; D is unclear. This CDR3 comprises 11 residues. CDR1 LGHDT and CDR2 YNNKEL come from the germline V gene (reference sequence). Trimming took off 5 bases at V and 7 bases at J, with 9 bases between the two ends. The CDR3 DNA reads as TGTGCCAGCAGCTCCCAGATTGAGCAGTACTTC. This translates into CASSSQIEQYF.

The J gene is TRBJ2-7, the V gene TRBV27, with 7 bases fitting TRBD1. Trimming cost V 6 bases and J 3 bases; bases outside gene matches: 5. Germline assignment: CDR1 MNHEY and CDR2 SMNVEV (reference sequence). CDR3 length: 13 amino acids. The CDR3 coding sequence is TGTGCCAGCAGCTTGACAGGGAGCTACGAGCAGTACTTC. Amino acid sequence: CASSLTGSYEQYF.

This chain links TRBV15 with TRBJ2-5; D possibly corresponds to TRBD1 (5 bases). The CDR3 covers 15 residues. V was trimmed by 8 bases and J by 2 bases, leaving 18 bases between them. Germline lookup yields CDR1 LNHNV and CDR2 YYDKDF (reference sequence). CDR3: CATALGWGTQETQYF. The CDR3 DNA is TGTGCCACCGCGCTTGGTTGGGGCACACAAGAGACCCAGTACTTC. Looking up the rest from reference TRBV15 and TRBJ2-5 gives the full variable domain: DAMVIQNPRYQVTQFGKPVTLSCSQTLNHNVMYWYQQKSSQAPKLLFHYYDKDFNNEADTPDNFQSRRPNTSFCFLDIRSPGLGDTAMYLCATALGWGTQETQYFGPGTRLLVL.

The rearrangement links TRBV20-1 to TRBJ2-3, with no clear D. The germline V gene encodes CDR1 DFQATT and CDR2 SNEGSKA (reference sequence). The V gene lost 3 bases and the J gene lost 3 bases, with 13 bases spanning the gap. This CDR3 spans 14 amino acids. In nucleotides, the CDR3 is TGCAGTGCTAGTTTAGGGTTTCGGACAGATACGCAGTATTTT. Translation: CSASLGFRTDTQYF.

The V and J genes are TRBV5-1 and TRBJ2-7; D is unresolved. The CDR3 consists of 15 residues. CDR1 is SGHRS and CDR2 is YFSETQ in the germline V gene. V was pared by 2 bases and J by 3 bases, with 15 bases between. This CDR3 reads CASSLLTGTHYEQYF. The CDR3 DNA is TGCGCCAGCAGCTTACTAACGGGTACCCACTACGAGCAGTACTTC.

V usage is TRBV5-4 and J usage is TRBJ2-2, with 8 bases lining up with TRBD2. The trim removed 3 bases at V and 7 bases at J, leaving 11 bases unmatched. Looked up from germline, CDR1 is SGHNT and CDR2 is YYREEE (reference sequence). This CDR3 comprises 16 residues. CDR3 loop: CASSWGSGRRGGELFF. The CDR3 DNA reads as TGTGCCAGCAGCTGGGGGAGCGGGAGAAGGGGCGGGGAGCTGTTTTTT.

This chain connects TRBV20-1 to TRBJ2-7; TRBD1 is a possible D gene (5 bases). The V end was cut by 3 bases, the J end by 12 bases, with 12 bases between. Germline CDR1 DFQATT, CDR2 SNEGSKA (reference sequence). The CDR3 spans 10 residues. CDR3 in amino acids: CSASGQGLYF. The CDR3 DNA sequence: TGCAGTGCTAGTGGGCAGGGCCTGTACTTC.